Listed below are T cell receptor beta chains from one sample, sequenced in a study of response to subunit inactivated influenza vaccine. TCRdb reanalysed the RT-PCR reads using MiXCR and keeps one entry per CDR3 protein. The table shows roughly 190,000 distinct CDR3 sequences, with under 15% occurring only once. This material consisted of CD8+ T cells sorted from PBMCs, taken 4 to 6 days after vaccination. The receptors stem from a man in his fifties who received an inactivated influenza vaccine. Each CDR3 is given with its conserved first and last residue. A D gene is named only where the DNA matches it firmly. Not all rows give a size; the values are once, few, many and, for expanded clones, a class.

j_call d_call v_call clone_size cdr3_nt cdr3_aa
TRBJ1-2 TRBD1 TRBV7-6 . TGTGCCACTCGGGACAGCAACTATGGCTACACCTTC CATRDSNYGYTF
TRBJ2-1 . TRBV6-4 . TGTGCCAGCAGTGGGTCGAGCGATGACAATGAGCAGTTCTTC CASSGSSDDNEQFF
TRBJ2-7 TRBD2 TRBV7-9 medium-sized TGTGCCAGCAGCCCCTGGGCGGGAGGGCCGGGTCATGAGCAGTACTTC CASSPWAGGPGHEQYF
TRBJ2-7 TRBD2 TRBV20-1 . TGCAGTGCGCCGGGACTAGCGAGGGAGTCGGGCGAGCAGTACTTC CSAPGLARESGEQYF
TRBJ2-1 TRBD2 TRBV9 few TGTGCCAGCAGCGTAGGGAGCGGGGGAACTAATGAGCAGTTCTTC CASSVGSGGTNEQFF
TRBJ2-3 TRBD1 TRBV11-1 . TGTGCCAGCAGCTACCGGGACAGGGAAGCAGATACGCAGTATTTT CASSYRDREADTQYF
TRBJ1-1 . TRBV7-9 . TGTGCCAGCAGCTTGACAGCCCCAAACACTGAAGCTTTCTTT CASSLTAPNTEAFF
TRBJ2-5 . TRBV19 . TGTGCCAGTAGTTTCTATTCGGGAGAAGAGACCCAGTACTTC CASSFYSGEETQYF
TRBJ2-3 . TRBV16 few TGTGCCAGCAGCCAATTTCCTAGCCAGGGAAGCGGGAGCACAGATACGCAGTATTTT CASSQFPSQGSGSTDTQYF
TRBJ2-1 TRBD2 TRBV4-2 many TGTGCCAGCAGCCATGCACAAGGACTAGGTCTGTATGAGCAGTTCTTC CASSHAQGLGLYEQFF
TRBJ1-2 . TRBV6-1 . TGTGCCAGCAGGAGAACAGAGGCTTTCGGCTACACCTTC CASRRTEAFGYTF
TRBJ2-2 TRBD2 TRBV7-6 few TGTGCCAGCAGCCGAACGACTAGCGGGGGGAACACCGGGGAGCTGTTTTTT CASSRTTSGGNTGELFF
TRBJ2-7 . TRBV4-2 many TGTGCCAGCAGCCAAGATCGAGGGGGCTCCTACGAGCAGTACTTC CASSQDRGGSYEQYF
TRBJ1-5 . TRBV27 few TGTGCCAGCGGCCTAAATCAGCCCCAGCATTTT CASGLNQPQHF
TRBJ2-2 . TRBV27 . TGTGCCAGCAGCCCCGGGGTGCTCGAGGTGGGCACCGGGGAGCTGTTTTTT CASSPGVLEVGTGELFF
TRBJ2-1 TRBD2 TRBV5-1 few TGCGCCAGCAGCTATACTAGCGTCACCCTAGCTAATGAGCAGTTCTTC CASSYTSVTLANEQFF
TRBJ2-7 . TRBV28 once TGTGCCAGCAGTTTATTAACTGGGTCGGTAAACTCTCCTGGCTACGAGCAGTACTTC CASSLLTGSVNSPGYEQYF
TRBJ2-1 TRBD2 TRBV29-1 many TGCAGCGTTGTAGCGGGAGTAGGCAATGAGCAGTTCTTC CSVVAGVGNEQFF